One and the same sample provided the 7 T cell receptor beta chains below, sequenced in a study of STAT5B mutations in CD4+ large granular lymphocyte leukemia. TCRdb's copy holds only in-frame clones and misses some; the assay was immunoSEQ multiplex PCR. Among around 30,000 clones listed, about 77% were seen once. The sequenced sample was CD4+ T cells from blood buffy coats. The receptors come from a human donor in good health.

The rearrangement links TRBV7-2 to TRBJ1-3; the match to TRBD1 covers 9 bases. The length of the CDR3 is 15 residues. Trimming removed 1 base from V and 4 bases from J; junction bases left unmatched: 2. Germline V gene data show CDR1 as SGHTA and CDR2 as FQGNSA. The DNA for the CDR3 is TGTGCCAGCAGCTTAGACAGGGGGCGCGGAAACACCATATATTTT. It yields the protein CASSLDRGRGNTIYF.

V and J are TRBV5-1 and TRBJ1-4; D is ambiguous. The CDR3 is 14 amino acids. From germline, CDR1 is SGHRS and CDR2 YFSETQ. With 2 bases removed from V and 6 bases from J, the gap between germline ends came to 11 bases. The CDR3 bases are TGCGCCAGCAGCTTCCGGGATACGGATGAAAAACTGTTTTTT. It specifies CASSFRDTDEKLFF.

This clone has just one count. The rearrangement joins TRBV7-2 to TRBJ2-1; weak D call: TRBD2 (6 bases). Germline V gene lookup returns CDR1 SGHTA and CDR2 FQGNSA. CDR3 length equals 17 residues. The germline V and J ends were trimmed by 4 bases and 6 bases, with 22 bases remaining between them. As DNA, the CDR3 is TGTGCCAGCAGCTCAACACGACTAGTTGGTCGTGGCAATGAGCAGTTCTTC. Protein sequence: CASSSTRLVGRGNEQFF.

J is TRBJ1-2 and V is TRBV19; unclear D gene. The CDR3 consists of 11 residues. Germline V CDR1 and CDR2: LNHDA, SQIVND (reference sequence). With 3 bases removed from V and 4 bases from J, the gap between germline ends came to 3 bases. CDR3 DNA: TGTGCCAGTAGTATGGGCTATGGCTACACCTTC. Translating gives CASSMGYGYTF.

The V call is TRBV15, the J call TRBJ2-1, with 10 bases that match TRBD2. The V gene end was trimmed by 5 bases and the J gene end by 8 bases; junction bases not matched to a gene: 15. CDR3 size: 17 residues. The germline CDR1 and CDR2 sequences are LNHNV and YYDKDF (reference sequence). The CDR3 is CATSALPVAGGGYEQFF. The CDR3 region has the DNA TGTGCCACCAGCGCCCTCCCCGTAGCGGGAGGTGGGTATGAGCAGTTCTTC.

V gene TRBV27 combines with J gene TRBJ2-1; 10 bases map to TRBD1. The CDR3 loop spans 14 amino acids. V shed 4 bases, J shed 9 bases, and the junction held 6 bases outside the gene matches. Looked up from germline, CDR1 is MNHEY and CDR2 is SMNVEV (reference sequence). CDR3 residues: CASSWDRGLSEQFF. CDR3 sequence (DNA): TGTGCCAGCAGTTGGGACAGGGGTCTCTCTGAGCAGTTCTTC.

The V and J genes are TRBV5-1 and TRBJ2-5, with D possibly TRBD1 on 6 matching bases. Germline assignment: CDR1 SGHRS and CDR2 YFSETQ. The V gene lost 0 bases and the J gene lost 8 bases, with 14 bases spanning the gap. The CDR3 has 14 amino acids. The CDR3 DNA reads as TGCGCCAGCAGCTTGGGGGACAACCGGAGTACCCAGTACTTC. Translation gives CASSLGDNRSTQYF.